These T cell receptor beta chains were read from a single sample in a study of T cell repertoires in cytomegalovirus infection. A single record per CDR3 protein comes from TCRdb applying MiXCR to the reads. The sample shows roughly 230,000 distinct CDR3 sequences, more than 15% of them seen only once. Sequencing input: CD8+ T cells from PBMCs. The receptor source for this set is a human donor in good health (CMV status not recorded). Some clones in this sample may be carry-over from other donors' samples. CDR3s include the opening cysteine and the closing phenylalanine or tryptophan. D genes are given only for firm matches. Clone sizes are given selectively: once, few, many, or a class where the clone is expanded.

CDR3 protein	CDR3 DNA	V gene	J gene	D gene	clone size
CASSLEQSSYNEQFF	TGTGCCAGCAGCTTAGAACAGAGCTCCTACAATGAGCAGTTCTTC	TRBV7-8	TRBJ2-1	-	many
CASSLIPDRGNSYTF	TGTGCCAGCAGCCTAATTCCGGACAGGGGGAATAGCTACACCTTC	TRBV7-8	TRBJ1-2	TRBD1	many
CASSVEGFSNQPQHF	TGTGCCAGCAGCGTTGAGGGGTTTAGCAATCAGCCCCAGCATTTT	TRBV7-8	TRBJ1-5	-	many
CASSLYGSGGGYEQYF	TGTGCCAGCAGTTTATACGGTAGCGGGGGAGGATACGAGCAGTACTTC	TRBV12-3/TRBV12-4	TRBJ2-7	TRBD2	-
CASSRYGTEPNQPQHF	TGTGCCAGCAGCCGTTACGGGACGGAGCCCAATCAGCCCCAGCATTTT	TRBV7-9	TRBJ1-5	-	many
CASSRPDRPLHF	TGTGCCAGCAGCAGACCCGACCGGCCCCTCCACTTT	TRBV27	TRBJ1-6	-	-
CASSSLTGDMGYTF	TGTGCCAGCAGCTCACTGACAGGGGATATGGGCTACACCTTC	TRBV11-2	TRBJ1-2	TRBD1	many
CASSSGGAETQYF	TGTGCCAGTAGTTCAGGGGGCGCGGAGACCCAGTACTTC	TRBV19	TRBJ2-5	TRBD1	-
CASSLAAGGGGTDTQYF	TGTGCCAGCAGCTTAGCAGCGGGGGGGGGCGGCACAGATACGCAGTATTTT	TRBV11-2	TRBJ2-3	TRBD2	few
CASRTGTYELTEAFF	TGTGCCAGCAGAACCGGGACATATGAACTGACTGAAGCTTTCTTT	TRBV12-3/TRBV12-4	TRBJ1-1	-	-
CASSSPGPVTDTQYF	TGTGCCAGCAGCTCCCCGGGACCCGTCACAGATACGCAGTATTTT	TRBV28	TRBJ2-3	-	many
CASSEAIGLYTEAFF	TGTGCCAGCAGTGAAGCTATAGGGCTCTACACTGAAGCTTTCTTT	TRBV6-1	TRBJ1-1	-	-
CASSQSGNEQFF	TGTGCCAGCAGCCAATCGGGGAATGAGCAGTTCTTC	TRBV7-4	TRBJ2-1	-	-
CSAHTRKAGQPQHF	TGCAGTGCCCATACTCGCAAGGCCGGTCAGCCCCAGCATTTT	TRBV20-1	TRBJ1-5	-	many
CASSPQGGGYTF	TGTGCCAGCAGCCCACAGGGTGGAGGCTACACCTTC	TRBV7-2	TRBJ1-2	-	many
CASSLEGGGSPLHF	TGTGCCAGCAGCTTAGAGGGGGGTGGCTCACCCCTCCACTTT	TRBV7-9	TRBJ1-6	-	few
CASNLLQGVEAFF	TGTGCCAGCAATCTTCTACAGGGGGTTGAAGCTTTCTTT	TRBV6-2/TRBV6-3	TRBJ1-1	TRBD1	few
CASSSSGTHNEQFF	TGTGCCAGCAGTTCCTCCGGGACACACAATGAGCAGTTCTTC	TRBV12-3/TRBV12-4	TRBJ2-1	-	many
CASSSPVLPYNEQFF	TGTGCCAGCAGTTCTCCAGTCCTCCCCTACAATGAGCAGTTCTTC	TRBV7-9	TRBJ2-1	-	many
CASSLTSQWETQYF	TGTGCCAGCAGCTTAACGTCCCAATGGGAGACCCAGTACTTC	TRBV7-6	TRBJ2-5	-	many